This T cell receptor (beta chain) was recovered during a study of radiotherapy plus CTLA-4 blockade in lung cancer. About the research overall: Objective responses were recorded in over 15% of patients, with disease control recorded in about 29%.

The CDR3 is 12 residues long. V lost 4 bases to trimming and J lost 3 bases, with 8 bases between them. Germline loops: CDR1 SGHNT, CDR2 YYREEE (reference sequence). Profiling relied on immunoSEQ multiplex PCR, and the TCRdb table lists in-frame clones only, not all of them. The sample has about 95,000 clones, 80% to 90% seen once. Patients had chemo-refractory metastatic non-small-cell lung cancer and received focal radiation plus CTLA-4 blockade that used ipilimumab. The chain uses TRBV5-4 and TRBJ2-7; D perhaps matches TRBD1 (6 bases). Source: peripheral blood, taken from a patient treated with radiotherapy plus ipilimumab. This TCR came from a human donor with non-small cell lung cancer who had stable disease on radiotherapy plus ipilimumab. Here the CDR3 DNA reads TGTGCCAGCAGCGTGGACAGCTACGAGCAGTACTTC. Its protein product is CASSVDSYEQYF.